The present TCR beta chain was sequenced within a study of Ad26.COV2.S vaccination and SARS-CoV-2 variants. At the level of the study: Dosing was one shot or two shots 56 days apart.

Treatment meaning: some 20 received Ad26.COV2.S at low or high dose, single or two shots; about 5 received placebo; per-sample allocation not given. The study sampled participants on day 63 after the first vaccine or placebo injection. Based in Boston, the donor was an adult of 18-55 years. In this sample, this clone turned up once. Antigen unknown. Produced via immunoSEQ multiplex PCR; TCRdb's table is partial and in-frame only. Of 400,000 to 500,000 clones listed, roughly 88% were seen once; the top ten hold about 3.5%. The CDR3 is 15 amino acids. From germline, CDR1 is MNHNS and CDR2 SASEGT. Trimming removed 1 base from V and 7 bases from J, with 14 bases in between. General study results and limits: Those who received the vaccine showed greater spike-specific TCR breadth than those given placebo. Following vaccination, spike-specific CD8+ and CD4+ T cell responses reportedly exhibited substantial breadth.

V gene TRBV6-1 combines with J gene TRBJ1-5; D perhaps matches TRBD1 (5 bases). The input for sequencing was peripheral blood, taken in a trial of Ad26.COV2.S vaccine versus placebo. The receptor comes from a person between 18 and 65 years old who received the Ad26.COV2.S COVID-19 vaccine or a placebo. CDR3 coding DNA: TGTGCCAGCAGTGAAGGGACAAGAGGGACCCAGCCCCAGCATTTT. As protein: CASSEGTRGTQPQHF.